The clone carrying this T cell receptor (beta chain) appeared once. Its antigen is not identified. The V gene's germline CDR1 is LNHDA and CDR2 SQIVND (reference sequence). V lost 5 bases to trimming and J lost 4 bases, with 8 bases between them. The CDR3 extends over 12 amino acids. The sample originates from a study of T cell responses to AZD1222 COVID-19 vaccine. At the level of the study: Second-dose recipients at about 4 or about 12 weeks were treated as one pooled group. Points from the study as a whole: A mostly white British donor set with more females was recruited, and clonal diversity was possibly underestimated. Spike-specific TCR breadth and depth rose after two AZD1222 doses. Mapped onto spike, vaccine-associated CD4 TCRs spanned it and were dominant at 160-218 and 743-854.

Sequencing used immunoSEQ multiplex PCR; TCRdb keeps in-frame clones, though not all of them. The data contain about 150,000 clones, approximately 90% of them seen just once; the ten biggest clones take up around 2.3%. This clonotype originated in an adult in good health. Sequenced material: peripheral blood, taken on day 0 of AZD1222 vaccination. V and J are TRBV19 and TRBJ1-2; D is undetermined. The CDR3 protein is CASSPLGYGYTF. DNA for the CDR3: TGTGCCAGTAGTCCTCTAGGCTATGGCTACACCTTC.